This TCR beta chain derives from a study of blood T cell repertoires in COVID-19. Study information: Samples of COVID-19 (acute and convalescent) were obtained from the United States, Italy and Spain. T cells, B-cell-depleted T cells, or PBMCs provided the cDNA or gDNA that served as material.

Participant-reported clinical history was the basis for cohort assignment. As processed by the authors: Cell counts per sample came from amplifying reference gene primers. The repertoire was sequenced with immunoSEQ multiplex PCR; TCRdb's copy has only in-frame clones and lacks some. The D gene and trimming were derived from the DNA, and the V and J assignments and clone size from that table. The sample has 220,000 or so clones; approximately 90% are singletons. Sequencing used PBMCs or T cells enriched from blood (not recorded which). The source of this sequence is a man aged 45-60 years who had been exposed to COVID-19.

The CDR3 DNA is TGCGCCAGCAGTTCAGGACAGGGGGCACCAGATACGCAGTATTTT. This encodes CASSSGQGAPDTQYF. The chain combines TRBV5-1 with TRBJ2-3; 11 positions match TRBD1. CDR1 SGHRS and CDR2 YFSETQ come from the germline V gene. The CDR3 is 15 residues long. V shed 5 bases, J shed 4 bases, and the junction held 6 bases outside the gene matches.